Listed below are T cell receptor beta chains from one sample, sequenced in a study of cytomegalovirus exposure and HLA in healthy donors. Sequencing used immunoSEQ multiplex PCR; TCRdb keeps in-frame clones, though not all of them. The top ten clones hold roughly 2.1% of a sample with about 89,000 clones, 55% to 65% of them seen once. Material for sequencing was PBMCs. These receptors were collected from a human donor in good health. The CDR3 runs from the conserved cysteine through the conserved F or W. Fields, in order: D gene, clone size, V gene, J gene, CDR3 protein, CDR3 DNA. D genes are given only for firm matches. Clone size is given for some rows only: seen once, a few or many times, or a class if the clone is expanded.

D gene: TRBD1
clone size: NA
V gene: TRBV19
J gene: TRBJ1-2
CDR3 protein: CASTPTGRDYGYTF
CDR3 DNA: TGTGCCAGTACCCCGACAGGGCGGGATTATGGCTACACCTTC

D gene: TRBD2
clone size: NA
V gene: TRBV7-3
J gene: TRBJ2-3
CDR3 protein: CASSLTSGGAADTQYF
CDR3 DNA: TGTGCCAGCAGCTTAACTAGCGGGGGGGCCGCAGATACGCAGTATTTT

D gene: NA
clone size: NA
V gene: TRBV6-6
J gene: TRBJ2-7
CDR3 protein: CASSSSTTTYEQYF
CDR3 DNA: TGTGCCAGCAGCTCCTCGACTACCACCTACGAGCAGTACTTC

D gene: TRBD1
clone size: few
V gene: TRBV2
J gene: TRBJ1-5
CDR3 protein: CASSGTGGHQPQHF
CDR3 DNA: TGTGCCAGCAGTGGGACAGGGGGGCATCAGCCCCAGCATTTT

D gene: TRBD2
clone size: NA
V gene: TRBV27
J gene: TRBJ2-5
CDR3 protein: CASSLLLAGGPEETQYF
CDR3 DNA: TGTGCCAGCAGTTTATTACTAGCGGGGGGGCCTGAGGAGACCCAGTACTTC

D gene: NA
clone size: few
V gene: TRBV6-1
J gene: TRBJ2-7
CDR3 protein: CASSEFGRGYEQYF
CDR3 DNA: TGTGCCAGCAGTGAATTCGGACGGGGATACGAGCAGTACTTC

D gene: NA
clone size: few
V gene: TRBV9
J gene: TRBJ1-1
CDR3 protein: CASSVVTGMNTEAFF
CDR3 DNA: TGTGCCAGCAGCGTAGTCACAGGGATGAACACTGAAGCTTTCTTT

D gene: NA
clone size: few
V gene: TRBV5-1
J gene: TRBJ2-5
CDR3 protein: CASSLTGRTETQYF
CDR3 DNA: TGCGCCAGCAGCTTGACAGGGCGGACGGAGACCCAGTACTTC

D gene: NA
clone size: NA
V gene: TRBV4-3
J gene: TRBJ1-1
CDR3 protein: CASSQDEGNTEAFF
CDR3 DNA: TGCGCCAGCAGCCAAGATGAGGGGAACACTGAAGCTTTCTTT

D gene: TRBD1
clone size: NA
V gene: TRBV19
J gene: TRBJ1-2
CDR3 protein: CASSRGTGAFNYGYTF
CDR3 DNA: TGTGCCAGTAGTAGGGGGACAGGAGCCTTTAACTATGGCTACACCTTC

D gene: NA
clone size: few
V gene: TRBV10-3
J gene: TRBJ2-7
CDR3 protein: CAISESKIALEQYF
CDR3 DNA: TGTGCCATCAGTGAGTCGAAGATTGCGCTTGAGCAGTACTTC

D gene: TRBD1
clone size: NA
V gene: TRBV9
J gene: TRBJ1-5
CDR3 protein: CASSETGSFGQPQHF
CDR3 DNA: TGTGCCAGCAGCGAGACAGGGAGTTTTGGTCAGCCCCAGCATTTT

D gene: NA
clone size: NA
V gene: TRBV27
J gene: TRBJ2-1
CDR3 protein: CASSPQGGLYNEQFF
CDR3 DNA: TGTGCCAGCAGTCCACAGGGAGGGTTGTACAATGAGCAGTTCTTC

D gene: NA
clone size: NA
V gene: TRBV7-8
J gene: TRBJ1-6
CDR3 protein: CASSPLEGGSPLHF
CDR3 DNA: TGTGCCAGCAGCCCCCTCGAGGGTGGTTCACCCCTCCACTTT

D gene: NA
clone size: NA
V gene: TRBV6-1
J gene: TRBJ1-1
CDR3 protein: CACEGRAGPSPEAFF
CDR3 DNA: TGTGCCTGCGAAGGGAGGGCCGGCCCCAGTCCTGAAGCTTTCTTT

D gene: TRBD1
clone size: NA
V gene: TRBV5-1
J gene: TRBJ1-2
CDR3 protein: CASSQNRDRGGYTF
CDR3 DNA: TGCGCCAGCAGCCAGAACCGGGACAGGGGCGGCTACACCTTC

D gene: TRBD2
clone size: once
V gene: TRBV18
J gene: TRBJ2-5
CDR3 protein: CASSRGLAGTWETQYF
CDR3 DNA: TGTGCCAGCTCACGAGGACTAGCGGGTACCTGGGAGACCCAGTACTTC

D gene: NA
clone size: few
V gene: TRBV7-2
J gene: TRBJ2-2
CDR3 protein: CASSILQETGELFF
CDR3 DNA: TGTGCCAGCAGCATATTACAGGAAACCGGGGAGCTGTTTTTT

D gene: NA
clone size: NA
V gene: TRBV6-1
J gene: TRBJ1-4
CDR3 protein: CASSENPGMGEKLFF
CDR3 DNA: TGTGCCAGCAGTGAAAATCCAGGGATGGGTGAAAAACTGTTTTTT

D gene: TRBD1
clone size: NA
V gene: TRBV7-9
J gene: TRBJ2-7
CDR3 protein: CASSITGQRYEQYF
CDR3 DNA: TGTGCCAGCAGCATAACGGGACAGCGATACGAGCAGTACTTC

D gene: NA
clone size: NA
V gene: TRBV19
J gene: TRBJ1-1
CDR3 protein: CASSELNTEAFF
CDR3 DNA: TGTGCCAGTAGTGAGTTGAACACTGAAGCTTTCTTT

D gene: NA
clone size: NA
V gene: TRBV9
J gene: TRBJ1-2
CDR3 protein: CASSGTDGRGYGYTF
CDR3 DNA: TGTGCCAGCAGTGGAACGGACGGCAGGGGTTATGGCTACACCTTC